This is a list of T cell receptor beta chains from one sample in a study of OX40 agonist ivuxolimab in advanced cancers. Libraries were prepared by immunoSEQ multiplex PCR; TCRdb keeps only in-frame clonotypes and omits some of them. The sample yields around 84,000 clones, nearly 95% seen once. Sequenced material: CD4+ or CD8+ T cells sorted from blood, taken in a trial of the OX40 agonist ivuxolimab. The receptors originated from an adult with an advanced solid tumor such as melanoma, head and neck, liver or kidney cancer. CDR3s include the opening cysteine and the closing phenylalanine or tryptophan. The D gene is left open where the match is weak. Clone sizes are given selectively: once, few, many, or a class where the clone is expanded.

D gene	clone size	V gene	J gene	CDR3 protein	CDR3 DNA
-	-	TRBV19	TRBJ2-3	CASSTYRETDTQYF	TGTGCCAGTAGTACGTACAGGGAAACAGATACGCAGTATTTT
-	-	TRBV19	TRBJ2-2	CASSMETANTGELFF	TGTGCCAGTAGTATGGAGACGGCGAACACCGGGGAGCTGTTTTTT
-	-	TRBV9	TRBJ2-6	CASSAGANVLTF	TGTGCCAGCAGCGCTGGGGCCAACGTCCTGACTTTC
-	-	TRBV9	TRBJ1-1	CASSPTGVANTEAFF	TGTGCCAGCAGCCCCACCGGGGTGGCGAACACTGAAGCTTTCTTT
-	-	TRBV7-9	TRBJ2-7	CASSPQGRGRSSYEQYF	TGTGCCAGCAGCCCACAGGGCCGGGGACGGAGCTCCTACGAGCAGTACTTC
-	-	TRBV7-3	TRBJ1-1	CASSLVGQPEAFF	TGTGCCAGCAGCTTAGTGGGGCAGCCTGAAGCTTTCTTT
-	-	TRBV7-8	TRBJ2-7	CASSLGTSGFFYEQYF	TGTGCCAGCAGCCTCGGGACCAGCGGTTTCTTCTACGAGCAGTACTTC
-	-	TRBV28	TRBJ2-1	CASSFGTGIEEFF	-
-	-	TRBV9	TRBJ2-7	CASSVALAAYEQYF	TGTGCCAGCAGCGTAGCTTTAGCTGCCTACGAGCAGTACTTC
-	-	TRBV6-5	TRBJ2-1	CASRNSLSYNEQFF	TGTGCCAGCAGAAACAGCCTATCCTACAATGAGCAGTTCTTC
-	-	TRBV5-1	TRBJ2-7	CASSLEWGSYEQYF	TGCGCCAGCAGCTTGGAGTGGGGGTCCTACGAGCAGTACTTC
-	-	TRBV28	TRBJ1-3	CASSWVGSGNTIYF	TGTGCCAGCAGTTGGGTCGGTTCTGGAAACACCATATATTTT
-	once	TRBV7-9	TRBJ2-7	CASSLGGAEQYF	TGTGCCAGCAGCTTAGGGGGGGCCGAGCAGTACTTC
-	once	TRBV27	TRBJ2-7	CASSSPRASSFYEQYF	TGTGCCAGCAGTTCCCCGCGGGCCTCGTCGTTCTACGAGCAGTACTTC
-	-	TRBV27	TRBJ2-5	CASSPLAFEGWGLSEETQYF	TGTGCCAGCAGTCCCCTTGCTTTTGAAGGTTGGGGATTGAGTGAAGAGACCCAGTACTTC
TRBD2	-	TRBV28	TRBJ2-6	CASSSRGLAGEGGANVLTF	TGTGCCAGCAGTTCTCGGGGACTAGCGGGAGAAGGTGGGGCCAACGTCCTGACTTTC
-	-	TRBV7-6	TRBJ2-1	CASSYDQGSDEQFF	TGTGCCAGCAGCTACGATCAGGGGTCCGATGAGCAGTTCTTC
-	-	TRBV25-1	TRBJ2-3	CASSDPERAATDTQYF	TGTGCCAGCAGTGACCCCGAGCGGGCGGCCACAGATACGCAGTATTTT
-	-	TRBV15	TRBJ2-5	CATSAYRAQETQYF	TGTGCCACCAGCGCCTACCGGGCCCAAGAGACCCAGTACTTC
TRBD2	-	TRBV9	TRBJ2-1	CASSHRPGTSGPIPYNEQFF	TGTGCCAGCAGCCACCGTCCCGGGACTAGCGGGCCCATCCCCTACAATGAGCAGTTCTTC
-	-	TRBV28	TRBJ1-3	CASSLTGINAYSGNTIYF	TGTGCCAGCAGTTTAACCGGGATAAACGCATACTCTGGAAACACCATATATTTT
-	-	TRBV9	TRBJ1-2	CASSLSGVGGGNYGYTF	TGTGCCAGCAGCCTTAGCGGAGTCGGAGGGGGTAACTATGGCTACACCTTC
-	-	TRBV29-1	TRBJ2-1	CSVEGIGAVNEQFF	TGCAGCGTTGAAGGGATCGGGGCTGTCAATGAGCAGTTCTTC
-	-	TRBV13	TRBJ2-7	CASSQGRYEQYF	TGTGCCAGCAGCCAAGGACGTTACGAGCAGTACTTC
-	-	TRBV25-1	TRBJ2-7	CASSVRGTRGGEQYF	TGTGCCAGCAGCGTAAGAGGGACCCGAGGGGGCGAGCAGTACTTC
TRBD2	-	TRBV27	TRBJ2-5	CASTRTSGLLLETQYF	TGTGCCAGTACCCGGACTAGCGGGCTACTGTTAGAGACCCAGTACTTC
-	-	TRBV27	TRBJ2-1	CASSRVSGSYNEQFF	TGTGCCAGCAGCCGGGTATCGGGTTCCTACAATGAGCAGTTCTTC
TRBD1	-	TRBV13	TRBJ2-7	CASSLGRGQGAKQYF	TGTGCCAGCAGCTTAGGTCGCGGGCAGGGGGCGAAACAGTACTTC
TRBD2	-	TRBV5-6	TRBJ2-3	CASSLGPSGSTDTQYF	TGTGCCAGCAGCTTGGGGCCTAGCGGTTCCACAGATACGCAGTATTTT
TRBD2	-	TRBV5-4	TRBJ2-7	CASSLVREGLDEQYF	TGTGCCAGCAGCTTGGTACGGGAGGGCCTCGACGAGCAGTACTTC
-	-	TRBV11-2	TRBJ1-3	CASSLANTIYF	TGTGCCAGCAGCTTAGCAAACACCATATATTTT
-	once	TRBV19	TRBJ2-7	CASLTAYEQYF	TGTGCCAGCTTGACAGCCTACGAGCAGTACTTC
-	once	TRBV7-6	TRBJ2-1	CASSLGSLTYNEQFF	TGTGCCAGCAGCCTCGGGTCTCTTACGTACAATGAGCAGTTCTTC
TRBD1	-	TRBV10-3	TRBJ1-1	CAISESTGVNTEAFF	TGTGCCATCAGTGAGTCGACAGGGGTGAACACTGAAGCTTTCTTT
-	-	TRBV27	TRBJ2-7	CASSLSTGVGYEQYF	TGTGCCAGCAGTTTATCGACCGGGGTGGGGTACGAGCAGTACTTC
-	-	TRBV9	TRBJ2-3	CASSLSRLTSTDTQYF	TGTGCCAGCAGCCTCAGCAGGCTCACTAGCACAGATACGCAGTATTTT
-	-	TRBV7-9	TRBJ1-4	CASSSSLNEKLFF	TGTGCCAGCAGCTCCAGCCTTAATGAAAAACTGTTTTTT
-	-	TRBV5-1	TRBJ2-1	CASSVRVNEQFF	TGCGCCAGCAGCGTCAGGGTAAATGAGCAGTTCTTC
TRBD2	-	TRBV14	TRBJ2-5	CASSPSEWTSGYQETQYF	TGTGCCAGCAGCCCTTCGGAGTGGACTAGCGGATACCAAGAGACCCAGTACTTC
-	-	TRBV4-1	TRBJ2-2	CASSQEGVPNTGELFF	TGCGCCAGCAGCCAAGAGGGGGTTCCGAACACCGGGGAGCTGTTTTTT
-	-	TRBV6-5	TRBJ1-4	CASSPDRSEKLFF	TGTGCCAGCAGTCCAGATAGGAGTGAAAAACTGTTTTTT
TRBD2	-	TRBV5-6	TRBJ2-2	CASSAGTSGRELFF	TGTGCCAGCAGCGCCGGGACTAGCGGCCGGGAGCTGTTTTTT
-	once	TRBV28	TRBJ1-1	CASTLGGALTEAFF	TGTGCCAGCACCCTGGGGGGGGCGCTTACTGAAGCTTTCTTT
-	-	TRBV9	TRBJ1-1	CASSTSGVNTEAFF	TGTGCCAGCAGCACTTCAGGGGTGAACACTGAAGCTTTCTTT
TRBD1	-	TRBV7-9	TRBJ2-7	CASSFGQGVFHEQYF	TGTGCCAGCAGCTTTGGACAGGGGGTTTTCCACGAGCAGTACTTC
-	-	TRBV6-5	TRBJ2-7	CASSYSGAEAYEQYF	TGTGCCAGCAGTTACTCGGGGGCGGAAGCTTACGAGCAGTACTTC
TRBD1	once	TRBV27	TRBJ1-2	CASSLSPTGRGYTF	TGTGCCAGCAGTTTGTCGCCGACAGGGCGAGGCTACACCTTC
-	-	TRBV6-1	TRBJ2-3	CASSEWSGDTQYF	TGTGCCAGCAGTGAATGGTCAGGGGATACGCAGTATTTT
-	-	TRBV28	TRBJ2-1	CASKRGLRNNEQFF	TGTGCCAGTAAACGGGGCCTTAGGAACAATGAGCAGTTCTTC
TRBD2	-	TRBV28	TRBJ2-4	CASSFGRVLAKNIQYF	TGTGCCAGCAGTTTTGGGAGGGTACTAGCCAAAAACATTCAGTACTTC
-	-	TRBV6-5	TRBJ1-5	CASSYVGGNQPQHF	TGTGCCAGCAGTTACGTGGGGGGCAATCAGCCCCAGCATTTT